This T cell receptor (beta chain) was profiled in a study of cytomegalovirus exposure and HLA in healthy donors. Points from the study as a whole: Presence/absence analyses assumed roughly uniform sequencing depth across donors. Most CMV-associated TCR beta chains were later found to appear HLA-restricted.

The PCR contained 60 Vbeta and 13 Jbeta primers. Profiling relied on immunoSEQ multiplex PCR, and the TCRdb table lists in-frame clones only, not all of them. The sample records a few hundred thousand clones, 80% to 90% being singletons. In germline, CDR1 is KGHSH, CDR2 LQKENI. The length of the CDR3 is 12 residues. Trimming shortened V by 0 bases and J by 9 bases, and 5 bases separated the two germline ends. On this clone itself: Antigen unknown.

J is TRBJ2-2 and V is TRBV18, with a possible D match to TRBD1 (5 bases). Sequenced sample: PBMCs. This receptor was identified in a man aged 25 to 40 in good health and CMV-seronegative. The CDR3, as DNA: TGTGCCAGCTCACCACCGGACAGGGAGCTGTTTTTT. Translation: CASSPPDRELFF.